The 15 T cell receptor beta chains given below trace back to one sample, sequenced in a study of T cell responses to AZD1222 COVID-19 vaccine. Sequenced by immunoSEQ multiplex PCR; TCRdb stores in-frame clones only, minus some. The sample carries 90,000 to 150,000 clones, about 88% recorded once. Sequenced here: peripheral blood, sampled on day 0 of AZD1222 vaccination. These receptors came from an adult in good health.

This clone has only one observation. The V gene is TRBV11-2, the J gene TRBJ2-7; D might be TRBD2 (5 bases). This CDR3 region has 16 residues. Per the germline V gene, CDR1 is SGHAT and CDR2 is FQNNGV. Deletions cut 5 bases from V and 0 bases from J, with 17 bases between. DNA of the CDR3: TGTGCCAGCAGCCGCGAACTAGGCGGAAACTCCTACGAGCAGTACTTC. Translating it yields CASSRELGGNSYEQYF.

The chain uses TRBV28 and TRBJ2-7, with D perhaps assigned TRBD1 or TRBD2 (6 bases each). The CDR3 is made up of 14 amino acids. The V gene's germline CDR1 is MDHEN and CDR2 SYDVKM. Trimming cost V 7 bases and J 3 bases, with 16 bases left between them. CDR3 sequence: CASTHAGTNYEQYF. The CDR3 DNA is TGTGCCAGCACCCACGCGGGGACAAACTACGAGCAGTACTTC.

The V and J genes are TRBV28 and TRBJ1-3, with TRBD1 as a possible D gene (5 bases). V was cut by 5 bases and J by 3 bases, with 20 bases left in between. CDR1 and CDR2 from the germline V gene are MDHEN and SYDVKM. This CDR3 contains 17 residues. The CDR3 region has the DNA TGTGCCAGCAGTACCACCGGGAGGGGAGTGGGTGGAAACACCATATATTTT. It is translated as CASSTTGRGVGGNTIYF.

This chain links TRBV27 with TRBJ2-7; D possibly corresponds to TRBD1 (6 bases). This CDR3 comprises 16 residues. From germline, CDR1 is MNHEY and CDR2 SMNVEV (reference sequence). The V end was cut by 5 bases, the J end by 5 bases, with 22 bases between. The CDR3 spells CASSKKQGGPGHEQYF. In nucleotides, the CDR3 is TGTGCCAGCAGTAAAAAACAGGGTGGTCCTGGCCACGAGCAGTACTTC.

This clone was recorded once. The V call is TRBV6-6, the J call TRBJ1-5, with a possible D match to TRBD1 (6 bases). The V end was cut by 11 bases, the J end by 7 bases, with 18 bases between. Germline V gene sequence: CDR1 MNHNY, CDR2 SVGAGI (reference sequence). This CDR3 comprises 13 residues. CDR3 in DNA: TGTGCCGGTTCCCTAGGGGGGTGGCAGCCCCAGCATTTT. It translates to CAGSLGGWQPQHF.

This clone was seen only once. This chain connects TRBV28 to TRBJ1-3; D is unclear. The germline gives CDR1 MDHEN, CDR2 SYDVKM. The V and J ends lost 5 bases and 0 bases respectively, with 11 bases between them. There are 15 residues in the CDR3. DNA of the CDR3: TGTGCCAGCAGTGCCGGCACCAGCTCTGGAAACACCATATATTTT. Translating it yields CASSAGTSSGNTIYF.

This clone appeared a single time. The chain combines TRBV12-3 or TRBV12-4 with TRBJ1-5; D remains unclear. The CDR3 extends over 11 amino acids. Trimming left V 9 bases short and J 6 bases short, with 9 bases between. DNA of the CDR3: TGTGCCAGTTCCATTAGTCAGCCCCAGCATTTT. The encoded protein is CASSISQPQHF.

This clone has just one count. The chain links TRBV7-6 to TRBJ1-2, with a possible D match to TRBD1 (5 bases). V was cut by 0 bases and J by 2 bases, with 10 bases left in between. From germline, CDR1 is SGHVS and CDR2 FNYEAQ. This CDR3 is 15 amino acids long. The CDR3 protein is CASSLAPGGNYGYTF. The CDR3 nucleotides read TGTGCCAGCAGCTTAGCGCCGGGGGGGAACTATGGCTACACCTTC. The complete variable domain, with remaining parts taken from reference TRBV7-6 and TRBJ1-2, reads GAGVSQSPRYKVTKRGQDVALRCDPISGHVSLYWYRQALGQGPEFLTYFNYEAQQDKSGLPNDRFSAERPEGSISTLTIQRTEQRDSAMYRCASSLAPGGNYGYTFGSGTRLTVV.

For the CDR3, the DNA is TGTGCCATCAGCTCGCCCCAGGGGAGAAATGAGCAGTTCTTC. It codes for CAISSPQGRNEQFF. The chain joins TRBV10-3 to TRBJ2-1; tentative D call: TRBD1 (6 bases). Germline loops: CDR1 ENHRY, CDR2 SYGVKD. The germline V and J ends were trimmed by 6 bases and 7 bases, with 16 bases remaining between them. The CDR3 has 14 amino acids.

This rearrangement joins TRBV6-5 to TRBJ1-2, with 7 bases fitting TRBD1. Per germline, CDR1 MNHEY and CDR2 SVGAGI. The V gene end was trimmed by 7 bases and the J gene end by 4 bases; junction bases not matched to a gene: 9. CDR3 size: 14 residues. CDR3 residues: CASNWDSSPYGYTF. The CDR3 DNA sequence: TGTGCCAGCAATTGGGACAGTTCACCCTATGGCTACACCTTC.

This chain joins TRBV6-5 and TRBJ1-5; D possibly corresponds to TRBD1 (5 bases). The CDR3 runs 14 residues. Germline-derived CDR1 and CDR2 are MNHEY and SVGAGI. The V end was cut by 7 bases, the J end by 0 bases, with 10 bases between. The CDR3 DNA reads as TGTGCCAGCATTCGGGGGGATAGCAATCAGCCCCAGCATTTT. Its translation is CASIRGDSNQPQHF.

The rearrangement joins TRBV28 to TRBJ2-7; 9 nucleotides align to TRBD1. Per the germline V gene, CDR1 is MDHEN and CDR2 is SYDVKM. CDR3 length equals 13 residues. J lost 5 bases, V lost 6 bases, and 5 bases had no gene match. The CDR3, as DNA: TGTGCCAGCAGCACGGGACAGGGCGACGAGCAGTACTTC. It translates to CASSTGQGDEQYF.

The chain combines TRBV11-3 with TRBJ2-7, with unresolved D. The CDR3 has 13 residues. Germline V gene data show CDR1 as SGHNT and CDR2 as YENEEA. V gave up 0 bases and J gave up 3 bases, with 6 bases separating them. The DNA of the CDR3 is TGTGCCAGCAGCTTAGATTGGGGCTACGAGCAGTACTTC. Encoded protein: CASSLDWGYEQYF.

This clone counts as medium-sized. Other DNA sequences in this sample translate to the same CDR3. V gene TRBV4-1 combines with J gene TRBJ2-2, with a possible D match to TRBD1 (6 bases). CDR1 and CDR2 from the germline V gene are MGHRA and YSYEKL. Trimming pared 4 bases from V and 4 bases from J, leaving 13 bases between. The CDR3 loop spans 15 amino acids. This CDR3 reads CASSPQGFATGELFF. The DNA of the CDR3 is TGCGCCAGCAGCCCCCAGGGGTTTGCCACCGGGGAGCTGTTTTTT.

The CDR3 loop is CASSPSAGIRAFF. Here the CDR3 DNA reads TGTGCCAGCAGTCCATCCGCGGGGATTAGAGCTTTCTTT. V gene TRBV28 combines with J gene TRBJ1-1, with D uncertain. The V end was cut by 5 bases, the J end by 10 bases, with 17 bases between. The germline CDR1 and CDR2 sequences are MDHEN and SYDVKM. The CDR3 extends over 13 amino acids.